This TCR beta chain was recorded in a study of shared clonotypes between healthy human individuals. Overall study results and limits: Clonotype sharing among donors was expected to depend on sequencing depth.

The J segment lost 7 bases and the V segment lost 6 bases, leaving 7 bases of the junction unmatched. The CDR3 extends over 14 amino acids. Germline-derived CDR1 and CDR2 are MNHNS and SASEGT. Note on this clone: Its antigen is still unknown.

Only in-frame clones appear in the TCRdb table, and some are missing; sequencing was by immunoSEQ multiplex PCR. Of fewer than 650,000 clones listed, 76% are singletons. The material sequenced was PBMCs. V is TRBV6-1 and J is TRBJ2-1, with TRBD1 identical over 9 bases. The receptor's source is a woman aged 40 to 50 in good health. Some clones in this sample may be carry-over from other donors' samples. CDR3 in amino acids: CASRVDRGWNEQFF. The CDR3 DNA follows: TGTGCCAGCAGAGTAGACAGGGGGTGGAATGAGCAGTTCTTC.